There are a few counts of the clone carrying this T cell receptor beta chain. Sequencing targeted expressed TCRB transcripts, as all isolated RNA had been reverse transcribed. Generated by immunoSEQ multiplex PCR, the TCRdb table keeps only in-frame clones and is missing some. The profile shows about 250,000 clones, 13% to 15% of them singletons. These data come from a study of beta chain features in type 1 diabetes. The overall study: Healthy donors and patients had similar age, gender and cell yields.

This CDR3 region has 18 residues. Germline CDR1 is SGDLS and CDR2 is YYNGEE. Deletions cut 0 bases from V and 0 bases from J, with 17 bases between. The sample was naive CD4+ T cells from blood. The sequence was collected from a woman aged 35 to 49 in good health. V is TRBV9 and J is TRBJ2-3; D is undetermined. The DNA of the CDR3 is TGTGCCAGCAGCGTAGCGGTCGCCCATCCAACTAGCACAGATACGCAGTATTTT. Translating gives CASSVAVAHPTSTDTQYF.